The sequence of this T cell receptor beta chain was determined in a study of CD8 T cells in ankylosing spondylitis. General study results and limits: A TCR beta motif made of about 8 highly homologous variants seemed typical of ankylosing spondylitis blood. Disease-linked clones bore a CD8+ phenotype and were relatively rare in peripheral blood. Reportedly, matched ankylosing spondylitis synovial fluid was significantly enriched for disease-linked clones.

MiXCR, applied by TCRdb to the 5' RACE reads, yields one record per CDR3 protein. The profile shows a few hundred thousand distinct CDR3 sequences, 15% to 20% of them singletons. A word on this clonotype: Its target is not known.

The V and J ends lost 7 bases and 2 bases, in that order; junction bases with no gene match: 5. The CDR3 is 15 amino acids. The germline gives CDR1 SNHLY, CDR2 FYNNEI. Sequencing was carried out using blood, either unsorted or a sorted T cell fraction (not recorded which). This receptor was taken from a male donor with ankylosing spondylitis or in good health (not recorded which). The chain carries TRBV2 and TRBJ2-3; 11 bases are a match to TRBD2. The CDR3 spells CASIPGLAATDTQYF. DNA of the CDR3: TGTGCCAGCATTCCGGGACTAGCGGCCACAGATACGCAGTATTTT.